Listed below are T cell receptor beta chains from one sample, sequenced in a study of T cell repertoires in cytomegalovirus infection. These TCRs are of unknown antigen specificity. TCRdb re-derived calls from the reads in MiXCR, one entry per CDR3 protein. This table has 300,000 to 400,000 distinct CDR3 sequences, under 35% appearing once. Sequenced here: cultured PBMCs, sampled from culture after CMV antigen stimulation. The receptors here all came from a human donor in good health (CMV status not recorded). Some clones in this sample may be carry-over from other donors' samples. Both conserved end residues are part of each CDR3. D genes are given only for firm matches.

CDR3 protein | J gene | V gene | CDR3 length | D gene
CASRKKGAGANVLTF | TRBJ2-6 | TRBV12-3/TRBV12-4 | 15 | -
CASSPNGGEKDEQYF | TRBJ2-7 | TRBV7-2 | 15 | -
CASSFPWAPYEQYF | TRBJ2-7 | TRBV12-3/TRBV12-4 | 14 | -
CASSEALQLNTEAFF | TRBJ1-1 | TRBV6-1 | 15 | -
CSASAARSHGTEAFF | TRBJ1-1 | TRBV20-1 | 15 | -
CASSTDTSIHSGNTIYF | TRBJ1-3 | TRBV19 | 17 | -
CASSQESRGAQETQYF | TRBJ2-5 | TRBV4-1 | 16 | -
CASSEGAGGRNEQFF | TRBJ2-1 | TRBV4-1 | 15 | TRBD2
CASSIAENTGELFF | TRBJ2-2 | TRBV19 | 14 | -
CASKSRGLPYEQYF | TRBJ2-7 | TRBV2 | 14 | TRBD1
CAIMGGRNPSGANVLTF | TRBJ2-6 | TRBV10-3 | 17 | -
CASSLAWGGYTF | TRBJ1-2 | TRBV7-2 | 12 | -
CASSPPPVGTGELFF | TRBJ2-2 | TRBV2 | 15 | -
CASSFSDVGVYEQYF | TRBJ2-7 | TRBV7-9 | 15 | -
CASSERQLNIQYF | TRBJ2-4 | TRBV2 | 13 | -
CASSLVTGPLNTEAFF | TRBJ1-1 | TRBV28 | 16 | TRBD1
CASSQDQGYEQFF | TRBJ2-1 | TRBV4-1 | 13 | -
CATSDYKNEKLFF | TRBJ1-4 | TRBV24-1 | 13 | -
CASSPAEGSGIMVDIQYF | TRBJ2-4 | TRBV11-2 | 18 | -
CAWSLLKAGNTEAFF | TRBJ1-1 | TRBV30 | 15 | -
CASSLRVGGLTGDTQYF | TRBJ2-3 | TRBV11-2 | 17 | -
CSASPPGRRGYTF | TRBJ1-2 | TRBV20-1 | 13 | -
CASSPSQVQEFYEQYF | TRBJ2-7 | TRBV12-3/TRBV12-4 | 16 | -
CASSLDYAGATYNEQFF | TRBJ2-1 | TRBV11-3 | 17 | TRBD2
CASSFRRHASGANVLTF | TRBJ2-6 | TRBV27 | 17 | -